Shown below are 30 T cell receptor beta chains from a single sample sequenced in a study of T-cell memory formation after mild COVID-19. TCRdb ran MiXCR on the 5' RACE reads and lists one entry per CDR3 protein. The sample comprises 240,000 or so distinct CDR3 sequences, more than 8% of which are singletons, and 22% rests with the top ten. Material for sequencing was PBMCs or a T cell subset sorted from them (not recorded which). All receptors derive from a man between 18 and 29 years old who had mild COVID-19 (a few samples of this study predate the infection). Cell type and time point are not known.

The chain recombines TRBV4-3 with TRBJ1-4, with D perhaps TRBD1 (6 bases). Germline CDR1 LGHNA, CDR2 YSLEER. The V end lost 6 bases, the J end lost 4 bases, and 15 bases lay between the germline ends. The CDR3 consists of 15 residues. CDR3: CASRPRGAGNEKLFF. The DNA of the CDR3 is TGCGCCAGCAGGCCCCGGGGGGCGGGTAATGAAAAACTGTTTTTT.

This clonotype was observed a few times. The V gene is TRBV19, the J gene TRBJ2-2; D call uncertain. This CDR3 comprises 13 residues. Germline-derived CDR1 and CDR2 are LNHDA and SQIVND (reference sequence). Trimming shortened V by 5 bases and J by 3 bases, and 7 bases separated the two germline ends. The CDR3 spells CASSQDHTGELFF. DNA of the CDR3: TGTGCCAGTAGTCAGGATCACACCGGGGAGCTGTTTTTT.

The chain's CDR3 is CASRRAGSPLHF. CDR3 coding DNA: TGTGCCAGCAGGAGGGCAGGGTCACCCCTCCACTTT. This chain connects TRBV6-1 to TRBJ1-6; D is perhaps TRBD1 (5 bases). Germline V gene sequence: CDR1 MNHNS, CDR2 SASEGT. The CDR3 has 12 amino acids. Trimming stripped 6 bases from V and 10 bases from J, with 10 bases between.

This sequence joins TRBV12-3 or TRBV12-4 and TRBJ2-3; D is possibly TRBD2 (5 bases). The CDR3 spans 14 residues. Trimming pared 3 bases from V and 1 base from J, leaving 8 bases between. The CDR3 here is CASSFFGGTDTQYF. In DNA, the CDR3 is TGTGCCAGCAGTTTCTTCGGGGGCACAGATACGCAGTATTTT.

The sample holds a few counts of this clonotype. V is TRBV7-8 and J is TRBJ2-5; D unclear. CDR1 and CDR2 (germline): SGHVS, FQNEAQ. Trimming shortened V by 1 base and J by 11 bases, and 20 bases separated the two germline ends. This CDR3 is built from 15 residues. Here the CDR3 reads CASSLEVRQSWEQYF. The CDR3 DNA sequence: TGTGCCAGCAGCTTAGAGGTCCGGCAGTCGTGGGAACAGTACTTC.

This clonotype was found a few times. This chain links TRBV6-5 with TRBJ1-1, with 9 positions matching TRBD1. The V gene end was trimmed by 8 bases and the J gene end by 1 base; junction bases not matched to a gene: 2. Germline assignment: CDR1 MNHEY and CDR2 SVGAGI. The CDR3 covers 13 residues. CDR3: CASGGQGNTEAFF. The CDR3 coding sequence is TGTGCCAGCGGGGGACAGGGGAACACTGAAGCTTTCTTT.

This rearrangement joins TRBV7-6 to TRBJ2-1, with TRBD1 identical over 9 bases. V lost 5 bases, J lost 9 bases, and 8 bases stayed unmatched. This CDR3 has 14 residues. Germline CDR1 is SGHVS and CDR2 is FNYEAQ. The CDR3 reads CASSEGTGFTEQFF. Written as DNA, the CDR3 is TGTGCCAGCAGCGAGGGGACAGGGTTTACTGAGCAGTTCTTC. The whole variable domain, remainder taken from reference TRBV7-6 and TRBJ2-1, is GAGVSQSPRYKVTKRGQDVALRCDPISGHVSLYWYRQALGQGPEFLTYFNYEAQQDKSGLPNDRFSAERPEGSISTLTIQRTEQRDSAMYRCASSEGTGFTEQFFGPGTRLTVL.

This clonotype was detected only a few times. The DNA of the CDR3 is TGTGCCAGCAGAACCGAGGAGGTAGGGGCCAACGTCCTGACTTTC. It yields the protein CASRTEEVGANVLTF. This chain connects TRBV12-3 or TRBV12-4 to TRBJ2-6; tentative D call: TRBD2 (5 bases). Trimming shortened V by 6 bases and J by 4 bases, and 13 bases separated the two germline ends. The CDR3 loop spans 15 amino acids.

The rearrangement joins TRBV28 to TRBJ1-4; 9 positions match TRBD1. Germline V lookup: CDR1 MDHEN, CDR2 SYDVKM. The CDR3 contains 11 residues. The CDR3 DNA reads TGTGCTACAGGGGGCGAGGGAAAACTGTTTTTT. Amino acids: CATGGEGKLFF.

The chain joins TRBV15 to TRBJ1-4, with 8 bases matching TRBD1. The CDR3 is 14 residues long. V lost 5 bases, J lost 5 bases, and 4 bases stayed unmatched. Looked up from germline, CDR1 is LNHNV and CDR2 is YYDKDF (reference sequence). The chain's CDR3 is CATSWRTGNEKLFF. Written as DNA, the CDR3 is TGTGCCACCAGCTGGCGGACAGGGAATGAAAAACTGTTTTTT.

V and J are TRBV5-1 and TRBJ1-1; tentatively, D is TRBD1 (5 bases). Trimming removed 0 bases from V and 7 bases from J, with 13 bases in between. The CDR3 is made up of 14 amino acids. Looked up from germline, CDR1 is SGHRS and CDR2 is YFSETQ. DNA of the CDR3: TGCGCCAGCAGCTTGGCCGGGACGCGGGTTGAAGCTTTCTTT. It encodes CASSLAGTRVEAFF.

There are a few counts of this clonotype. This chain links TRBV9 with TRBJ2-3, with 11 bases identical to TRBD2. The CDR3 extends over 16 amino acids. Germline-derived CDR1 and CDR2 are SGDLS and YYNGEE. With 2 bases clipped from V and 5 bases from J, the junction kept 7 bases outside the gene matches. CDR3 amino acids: CASSVGTSGNLDTQYF. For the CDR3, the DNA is TGTGCCAGCAGCGTCGGGACTAGCGGCAACCTAGATACGCAGTATTTT. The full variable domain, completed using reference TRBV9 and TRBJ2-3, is DSGVTQTPKHLITATGQRVTLRCSPRSGDLSVYWYQQSLDQGLQFLIQYYNGEERAKGNILERFSAQQFPDLHSELNLSSLELGDSALYFCASSVGTSGNLDTQYFGPGTRLTVL.

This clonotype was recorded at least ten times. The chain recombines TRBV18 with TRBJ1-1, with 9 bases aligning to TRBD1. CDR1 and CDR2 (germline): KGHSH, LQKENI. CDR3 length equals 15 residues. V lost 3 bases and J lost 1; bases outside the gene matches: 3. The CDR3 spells CASSPWTGANTEAFF. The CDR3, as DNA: TGTGCCAGCTCACCGTGGACAGGGGCGAACACTGAAGCTTTCTTT.

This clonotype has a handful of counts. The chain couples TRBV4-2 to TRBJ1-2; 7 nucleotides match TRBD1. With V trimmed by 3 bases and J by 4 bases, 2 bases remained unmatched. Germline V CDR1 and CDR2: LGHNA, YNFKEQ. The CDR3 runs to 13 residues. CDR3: CASSHGTVYGYTF. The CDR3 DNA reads TGTGCCAGCAGCCACGGGACAGTCTATGGCTACACCTTC.

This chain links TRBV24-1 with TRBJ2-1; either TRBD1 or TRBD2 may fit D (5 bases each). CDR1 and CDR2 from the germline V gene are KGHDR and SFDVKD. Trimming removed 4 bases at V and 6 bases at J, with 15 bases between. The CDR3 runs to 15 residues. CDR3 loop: CATSDQGELGNEQFF. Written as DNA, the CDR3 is TGTGCCACCAGTGACCAAGGGGAGTTGGGCAATGAGCAGTTCTTC.

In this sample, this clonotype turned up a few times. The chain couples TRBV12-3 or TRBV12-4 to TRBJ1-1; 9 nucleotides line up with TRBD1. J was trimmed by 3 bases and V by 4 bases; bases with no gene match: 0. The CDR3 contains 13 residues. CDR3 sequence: CASSYRGHTEAFF. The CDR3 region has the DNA TGTGCCAGCAGTTACAGGGGGCACACTGAAGCTTTCTTT.

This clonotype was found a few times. The CDR3: CASWTGGNYGYTF. The CDR3 DNA is TGTGCCAGCTGGACAGGGGGCAACTATGGCTACACCTTC. The rearrangement uses TRBV2 and TRBJ1-2; 11 bases agree with TRBD1. Per the germline V gene, CDR1 is SNHLY and CDR2 is FYNNEI. Trimming removed 8 bases from V and 2 bases from J; junction bases left unmatched: 1. This CDR3 region has 13 residues.

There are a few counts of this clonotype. The CDR3 here is CASSPPTGELFF. DNA of the CDR3: TGTGCCAGCAGCCCCCCGACCGGGGAGCTGTTTTTT. The chain uses TRBV7-9 and TRBJ2-2, with D unresolved. This CDR3 spans 12 amino acids. V lost 5 bases to trimming and J lost 5 bases, with 6 bases between them. Germline assignment: CDR1 SEHNR and CDR2 FQNEAQ (reference sequence).

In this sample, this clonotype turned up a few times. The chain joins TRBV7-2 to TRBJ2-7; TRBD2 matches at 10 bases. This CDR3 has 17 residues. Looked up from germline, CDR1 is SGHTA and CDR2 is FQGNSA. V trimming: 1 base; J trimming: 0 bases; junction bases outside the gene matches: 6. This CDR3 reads CASSLELAGVSSYEQYF. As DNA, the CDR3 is TGTGCCAGCAGCTTAGAGCTAGCGGGGGTAAGCTCCTACGAGCAGTACTTC. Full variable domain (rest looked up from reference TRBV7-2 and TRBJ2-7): GAGVSQSPSNKVTEKGKDVELRCDPISGHTALYWYRQSLGQGLEFLIYFQGNSAPDKSGLPSDRFSAERTGGSVSTLTIQRTQQEDSAVYLCASSLELAGVSSYEQYFGPGTRLTVT.

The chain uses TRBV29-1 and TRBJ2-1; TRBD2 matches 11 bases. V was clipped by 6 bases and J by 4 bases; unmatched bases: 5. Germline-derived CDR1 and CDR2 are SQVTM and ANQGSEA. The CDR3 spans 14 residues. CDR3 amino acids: CSVDASGGYNEQFF. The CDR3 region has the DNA TGCAGCGTGGACGCTAGCGGGGGGTACAATGAGCAGTTCTTC.

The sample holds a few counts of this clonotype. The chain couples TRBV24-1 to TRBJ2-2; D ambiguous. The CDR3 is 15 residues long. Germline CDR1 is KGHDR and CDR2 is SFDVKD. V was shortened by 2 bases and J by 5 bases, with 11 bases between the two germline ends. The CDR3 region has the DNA TGTGCCACCAGTGATTCCCTTGAACATACCGGGGAGCTGTTTTTT. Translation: CATSDSLEHTGELFF.

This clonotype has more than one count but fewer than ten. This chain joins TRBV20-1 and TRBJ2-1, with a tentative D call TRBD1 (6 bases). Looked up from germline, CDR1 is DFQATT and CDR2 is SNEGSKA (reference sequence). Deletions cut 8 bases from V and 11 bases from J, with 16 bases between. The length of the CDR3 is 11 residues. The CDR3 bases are TGCAGTTCAAGGACAGTAGCTCAGCAGTTCTTC. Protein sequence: CSSRTVAQQFF.

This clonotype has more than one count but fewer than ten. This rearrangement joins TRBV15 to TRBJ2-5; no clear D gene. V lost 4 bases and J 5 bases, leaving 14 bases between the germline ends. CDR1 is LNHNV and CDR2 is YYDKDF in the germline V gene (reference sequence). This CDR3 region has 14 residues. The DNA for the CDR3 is TGTGCCACCAGCACTCGACTCAAAGGGGAGACCCAGTACTTC. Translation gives CATSTRLKGETQYF.

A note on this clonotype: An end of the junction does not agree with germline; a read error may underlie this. The CDR3 reads CSSSQDADGGFNEQFF. Written as DNA, the CDR3 is TGTTCCAGCAGCCAAGATGCAGACGGGGGGTTCAATGAGCAGTTCTTC. The chain is built from TRBV4-2 and TRBJ2-1, with 7 nucleotides matching TRBD2. This CDR3 spans 16 amino acids. Germline CDR1 reads LGHNA; CDR2 reads YNFKEQ.

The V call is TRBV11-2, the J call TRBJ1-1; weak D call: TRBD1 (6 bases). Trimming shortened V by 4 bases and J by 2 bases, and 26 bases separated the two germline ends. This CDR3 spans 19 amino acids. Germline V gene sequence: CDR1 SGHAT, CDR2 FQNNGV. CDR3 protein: CASSSQGWLEPGQNTEAFF. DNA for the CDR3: TGTGCCAGCAGCTCACAGGGTTGGCTAGAACCGGGGCAAAACACTGAAGCTTTCTTT. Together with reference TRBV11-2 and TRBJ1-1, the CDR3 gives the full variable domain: EAGVAQSPRYKIIEKRQSVAFWCNPISGHATLYWYQQILGQGPKLLIQFQNNGVVDDSQLPKDRFSAERLKGVDSTLKIQPAKLEDSAVYLCASSSQGWLEPGQNTEAFFGQGTRLTVV.

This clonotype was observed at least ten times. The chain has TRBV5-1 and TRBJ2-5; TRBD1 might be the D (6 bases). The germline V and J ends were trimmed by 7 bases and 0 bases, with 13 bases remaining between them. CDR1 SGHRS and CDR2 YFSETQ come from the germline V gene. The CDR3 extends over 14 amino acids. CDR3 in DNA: TGCGCCAGCGCAGAACAGGGAGACCAAGAGACCCAGTACTTC. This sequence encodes CASAEQGDQETQYF.

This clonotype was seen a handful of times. CDR3 bases: TGCGCCAGCAGCCAAGGATTTTCGGGGGCTCAAGAGACCCAGTACTTC. Protein sequence: CASSQGFSGAQETQYF. V usage is TRBV4-3 and J usage is TRBJ2-5; D may correspond to TRBD1 or TRBD2 (6 bases each). CDR3 length: 16 amino acids. Looked up from germline, CDR1 is LGHNA and CDR2 is YSLEER. Trimming removed 1 base at V and 2 bases at J, with 14 bases between.

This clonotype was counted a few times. CDR3 loop: CASSTPGQGARGYTF. CDR3 sequence (DNA): TGTGCCAGTAGTACCCCGGGACAGGGGGCGCGTGGCTACACCTTC. This chain links TRBV19 with TRBJ1-2; 12 bases line up with TRBD1. CDR1 and CDR2 (germline): LNHDA, SQIVND (reference sequence). V was pared by 4 bases and J by 7 bases, with 7 bases of the junction left unmatched. The CDR3 totals 15 residues.

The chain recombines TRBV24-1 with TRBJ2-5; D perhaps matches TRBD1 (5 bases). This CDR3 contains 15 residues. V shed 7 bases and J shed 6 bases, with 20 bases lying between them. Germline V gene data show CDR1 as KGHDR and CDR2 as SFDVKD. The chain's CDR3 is CATSWERGYEKTQYF. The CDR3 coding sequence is TGTGCCACCAGCTGGGAAAGGGGCTACGAGAAGACCCAGTACTTC.

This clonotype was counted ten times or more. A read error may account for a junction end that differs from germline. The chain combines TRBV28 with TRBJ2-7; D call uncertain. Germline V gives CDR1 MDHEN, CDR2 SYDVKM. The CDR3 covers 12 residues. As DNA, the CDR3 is TGTGCCACCAGTGGCCACCGGTACGAGCAGTACTTC. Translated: CATSGHRYEQYF.